A selection of T cell receptor beta chains follows, all from one sample in a study of shared clonotypes between healthy human individuals. Sequencing used immunoSEQ multiplex PCR; TCRdb keeps in-frame clones, though not all of them. The sample consists of 2 million to 2.5 million clones, approximately 94% of them appearing once. The sequenced sample consisted of naive CD4+ T cells sorted from blood. The receptors were gathered from a man younger than 35 in good health. Both conserved end residues are part of each CDR3. The D gene is left open where the match is weak. Clone size is not always given. Where it is, it says once, few, many or a class for expanded clones.

CDR3nt | CDR3aa | j_gene | d_gene | abundance | v_gene | len
TGTGCCAGCAGCCAAGTTGGACAGGGGGTGAACACTGAAGCTTTCTTT | CASSQVGQGVNTEAFF | TRBJ1-1 | TRBD1 | - | TRBV4-2 | 16
TGTGCCAGCAGTTACTCCGGACAGGCCAACGAGCAGTACTTC | CASSYSGQANEQYF | TRBJ2-7 | TRBD1 | - | TRBV6-5 | 14
TGTGCCAGCTCACCACCGGGAGGGACATCTTACTACGAGCAGTACTTC | CASSPPGGTSYYEQYF | TRBJ2-7 | - | - | TRBV18 | 16
TGCGCCAGCTCGCCCCCGGAACTCACTGAAGCTTTCTTT | CASSPPELTEAFF | TRBJ1-1 | - | - | TRBV10-2 | 13
TGCGCCAGCAGCTGGACAGGGCCTAATTCACCCCTCCACTTT | CASSWTGPNSPLHF | TRBJ1-6 | TRBD1 | - | TRBV5-1 | 14
TGTGCCAGCTCGCCGGGACAGGACTATGGCTACACCTTC | CASSPGQDYGYTF | TRBJ1-2 | TRBD1 | - | TRBV18 | 13
TGCAGCGTTGGGTGGGCTACGGGGGGCTACACCTTC | CSVGWATGGYTF | TRBJ1-2 | - | - | TRBV29-1 | 12
TGTGCCAGCAGTGAGGGACTAGCGGGAGCCAAAAACATTCAGTACTTC | CASSEGLAGAKNIQYF | TRBJ2-4 | TRBD2 | - | TRBV25-1 | 16
TGTGCCAGCAGCCAGACGGAAAATTGGGGGCAGTTCTTC | CASSQTENWGQFF | TRBJ2-1 | - | once | TRBV7-8 | 13
TGCGCCAGCGGCCAAGATAGCCAGGTTAACACCGGGGAGCTGTTTTTT | CASGQDSQVNTGELFF | TRBJ2-2 | - | - | TRBV4-1 | 16
TGTGCCAGCAGTTACTGGGGGGCGTCCAACTATGGCTACACCTTC | CASSYWGASNYGYTF | TRBJ1-2 | - | - | TRBV6-5 | 15
TGCGCCAGCAGCCCCGGGACAGGGAACACTGAAGCTTTCTTT | CASSPGTGNTEAFF | TRBJ1-1 | TRBD1 | - | TRBV5-1 | 14
TGTGCCAGCAGCTTAGTGGCAGGGGTAATCTACAATGAGCAGTTCTTC | CASSLVAGVIYNEQFF | TRBJ2-1 | - | few | TRBV11-2 | 16
TGCGCCAGCAGCCAAGGAGAGGGATGGAACTATGGCTACACCTTC | CASSQGEGWNYGYTF | TRBJ1-2 | - | - | TRBV4-1 | 15
TGCGCCAGCAGCGGGGGACAAGGCTCTGGAAACACCATATATTTT | CASSGGQGSGNTIYF | TRBJ1-3 | - | - | TRBV5-1 | 15
TGTGCCAGCAGTCCAACCGGGATCATCAGGGCAGATACGCAGTATTTT | CASSPTGIIRADTQYF | TRBJ2-3 | - | once | TRBV27 | 16
TGTGCCAGCAGTGGACAGGGCCCAACCTACGAGCAGTACTTC | CASSGQGPTYEQYF | TRBJ2-7 | TRBD1 | - | TRBV25-1 | 14
TGTGCCAGCACCTTTAGGACAGGGGGTGGTACTGAAGCTTTCTTT | CASTFRTGGGTEAFF | TRBJ1-1 | TRBD1 | - | TRBV6-5 | 15
TGTGCCAGCTCACCGGGACTAGTCTCCCACACAGATACGCAGTATTTT | CASSPGLVSHTDTQYF | TRBJ2-3 | TRBD2 | - | TRBV18 | 16
TGTGCCAGCAGTGGGGGGAGAGCTTTCTTT | CASSGGRAFF | TRBJ1-1 | - | - | TRBV2 | 10
TGTGCCAGCAGTTACATCCAGGGGAACTCACCCCTCCACTTT | CASSYIQGNSPLHF | TRBJ1-6 | - | few | TRBV6-5 | 14
TGTGCCAGCAGCCCGCCGGACAGCGAATATGAGACCCAGTACTTC | CASSPPDSEYETQYF | TRBJ2-5 | - | - | TRBV7-9 | 15
TGCGCCAGCAGCCAAGAGACGACTAGTATGGAGACCCAGTACTTC | CASSQETTSMETQYF | TRBJ2-5 | - | - | TRBV4-1 | 15
TGTGCCAGCATCCCTAGCGGGACCAGCACAGATACGCAGTATTTT | CASIPSGTSTDTQYF | TRBJ2-3 | TRBD2 | - | TRBV5-4 | 15
TGTGCCAGTAGTATTCTAGCGGGAGCGTCCACAGATACGCAGTATTTT | CASSILAGASTDTQYF | TRBJ2-3 | TRBD2 | - | TRBV19 | 16
TGTGCCAGCAGTTCCTCCGGGACAGGGGGCGATGGCTACACCTTC | CASSSSGTGGDGYTF | TRBJ1-2 | TRBD1 | once | TRBV28 | 15
TGTGCCAGCAGTGGGACAGGGGCAGATACGCAGTATTTT | CASSGTGADTQYF | TRBJ2-3 | TRBD1 | once | TRBV2 | 13
TGCGCCAGCAGCCAGGGGATCGGGGTGAACACCGGGGAGCTGTTTTTT | CASSQGIGVNTGELFF | TRBJ2-2 | - | - | TRBV4-1 | 16